This TCR beta chain was profiled in a study of beta chain features in type 1 diabetes. Study-level findings and limits: Patients with Type 1 diabetes showed moderately but significantly shorter TCRB CDR3s in all four CD4+ subsets.

Only one heparinised blood draw was taken per donor, and its volume averaged about 120 mL. As every portion of the isolated RNA was reverse transcribed, the sequencing read expressed TCRB transcripts. Sequenced naive, central memory and regulatory T cell samples produced an average of approximately 3.8 million reads. The assay was immunoSEQ multiplex PCR, and TCRdb's table has in-frame clones only and misses some. The table has about 220,000 clones, under 13% seen once; the top ten hold roughly 1.3%. Note on this clone: Antigen specificity is unknown.

From germline, CDR1 is KGHSH and CDR2 LQKENI. The length of the CDR3 is 16 residues. V lost 2 bases and J lost 0, with 11 bases in between. This clonotype originated in a man between 18 and 35 years old in good health. Material for sequencing was central memory CD4+ T cells from blood. The genes are TRBV18 and TRBJ1-3, with unresolved D. DNA of the CDR3: TGTGCCAGCTCACCAAATCCCGTCTACTCTGGAAACACCATATATTTT. It codes for CASSPNPVYSGNTIYF.